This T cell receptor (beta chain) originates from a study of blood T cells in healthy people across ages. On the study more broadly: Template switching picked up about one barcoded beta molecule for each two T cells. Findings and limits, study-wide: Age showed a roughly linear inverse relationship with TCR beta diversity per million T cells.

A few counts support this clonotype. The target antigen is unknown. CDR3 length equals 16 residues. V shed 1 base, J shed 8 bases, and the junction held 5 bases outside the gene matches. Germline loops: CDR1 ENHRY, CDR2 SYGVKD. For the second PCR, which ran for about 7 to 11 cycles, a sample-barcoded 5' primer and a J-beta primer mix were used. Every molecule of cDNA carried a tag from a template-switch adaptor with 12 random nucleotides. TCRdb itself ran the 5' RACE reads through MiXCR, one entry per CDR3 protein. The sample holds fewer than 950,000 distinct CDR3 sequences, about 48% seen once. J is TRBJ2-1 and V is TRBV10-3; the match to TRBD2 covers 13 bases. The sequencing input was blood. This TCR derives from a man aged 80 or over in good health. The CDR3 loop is CAISELGLAGDHEQFF. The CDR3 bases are TGTGCCATCAGTGAGTTAGGACTAGCGGGAGATCATGAGCAGTTCTTC.